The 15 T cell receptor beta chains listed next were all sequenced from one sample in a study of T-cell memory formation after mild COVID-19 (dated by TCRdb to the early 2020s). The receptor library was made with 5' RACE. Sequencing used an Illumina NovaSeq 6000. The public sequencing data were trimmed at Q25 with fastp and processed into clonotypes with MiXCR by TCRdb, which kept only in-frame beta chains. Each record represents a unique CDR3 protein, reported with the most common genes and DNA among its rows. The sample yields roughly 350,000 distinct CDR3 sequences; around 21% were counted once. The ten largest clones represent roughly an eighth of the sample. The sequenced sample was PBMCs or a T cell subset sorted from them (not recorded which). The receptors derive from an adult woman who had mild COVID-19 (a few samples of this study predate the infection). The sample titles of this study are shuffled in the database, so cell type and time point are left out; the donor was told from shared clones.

Written as DNA, the CDR3 is TGTGCCAGCAGCCGCGCGGGGGGGCCGGTTGATGAGCAGTTCTTC. Protein product: CASSRAGGPVDEQFF. The chain joins TRBV7-3 to TRBJ2-1; 9 nucleotides align to TRBD2. V dropped 5 bases and J dropped 8; count of bases not matched to a gene: 10. The CDR3 has 15 amino acids. CDR1 and CDR2 from the germline V gene are SGHTA and FQGTGA.

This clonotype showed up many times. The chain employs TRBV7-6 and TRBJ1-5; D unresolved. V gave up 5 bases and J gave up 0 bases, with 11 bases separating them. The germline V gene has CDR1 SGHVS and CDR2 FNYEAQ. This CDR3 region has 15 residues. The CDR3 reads CASSLTGSSNQPQHF. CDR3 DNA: TGTGCCAGCAGCCTGACTGGAAGTAGCAATCAGCCCCAGCATTTT.

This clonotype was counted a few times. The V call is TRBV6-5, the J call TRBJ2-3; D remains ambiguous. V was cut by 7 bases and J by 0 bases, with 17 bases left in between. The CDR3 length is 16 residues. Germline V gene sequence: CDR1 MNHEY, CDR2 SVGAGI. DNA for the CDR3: TGTGCCAGCATACCCCTTCAGGTTTCTAGCACAGATACGCAGTATTTT. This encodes CASIPLQVSSTDTQYF.

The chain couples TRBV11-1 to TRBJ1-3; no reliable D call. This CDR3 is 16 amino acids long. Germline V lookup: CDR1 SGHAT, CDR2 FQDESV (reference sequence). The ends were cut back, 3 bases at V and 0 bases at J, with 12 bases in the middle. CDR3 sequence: CASSLRTAYSGNTIYF. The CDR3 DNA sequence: TGTGCCAGCAGCTTGCGAACGGCCTACTCTGGAAACACCATATATTTT.

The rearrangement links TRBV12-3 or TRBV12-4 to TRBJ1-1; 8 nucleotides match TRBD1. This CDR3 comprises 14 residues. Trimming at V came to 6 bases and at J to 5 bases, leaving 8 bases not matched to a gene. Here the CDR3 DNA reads TGTGCCAGCAGCTCCACAGGGGGTCGGACTGAAGCTTTCTTT. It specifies CASSSTGGRTEAFF.

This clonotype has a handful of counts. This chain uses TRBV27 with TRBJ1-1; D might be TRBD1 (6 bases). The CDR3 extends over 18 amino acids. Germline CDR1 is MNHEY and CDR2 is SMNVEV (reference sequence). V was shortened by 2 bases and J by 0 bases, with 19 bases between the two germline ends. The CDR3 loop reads CASSLTQGSLIMNTEAFF. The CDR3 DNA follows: TGTGCCAGCAGTTTAACTCAGGGGAGCCTAATAATGAACACTGAAGCTTTCTTT.

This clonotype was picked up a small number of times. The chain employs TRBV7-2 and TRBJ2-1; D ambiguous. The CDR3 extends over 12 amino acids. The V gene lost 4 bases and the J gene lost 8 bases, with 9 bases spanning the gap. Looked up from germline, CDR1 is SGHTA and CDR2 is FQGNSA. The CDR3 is CASSSTLHEQFF. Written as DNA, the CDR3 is TGTGCCAGCAGCTCGACACTTCATGAGCAGTTCTTC.

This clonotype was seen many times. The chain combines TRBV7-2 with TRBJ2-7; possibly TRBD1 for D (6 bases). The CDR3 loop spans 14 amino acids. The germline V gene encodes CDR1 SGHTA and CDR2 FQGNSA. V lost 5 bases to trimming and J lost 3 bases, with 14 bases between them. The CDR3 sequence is CASSPRQERYEQYF. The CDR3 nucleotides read TGTGCCAGCAGCCCACGACAGGAGCGCTACGAGCAGTACTTC.

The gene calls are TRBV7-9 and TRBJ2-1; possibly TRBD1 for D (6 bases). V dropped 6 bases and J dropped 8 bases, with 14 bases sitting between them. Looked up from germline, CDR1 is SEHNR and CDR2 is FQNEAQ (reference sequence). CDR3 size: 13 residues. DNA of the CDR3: TGTGCCAGCAGGGGGGCCGCAGGCGATGAGCAGTTCTTC. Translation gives CASRGAAGDEQFF.

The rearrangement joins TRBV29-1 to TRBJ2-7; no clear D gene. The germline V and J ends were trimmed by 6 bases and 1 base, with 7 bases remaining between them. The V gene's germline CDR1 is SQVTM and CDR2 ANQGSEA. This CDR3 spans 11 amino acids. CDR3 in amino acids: CSVGYSYEQYF. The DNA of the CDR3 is TGCAGCGTCGGTTATTCCTACGAGCAGTACTTC.

DNA of the CDR3: TGTGCCAGCAGTCAGACAGGGGTGGTCACTGAAGCTTTCTTT. Translated, it gives CASSQTGVVTEAFF. This chain joins TRBV2 and TRBJ1-1; the match to TRBD1 covers 8 bases. The CDR3 loop spans 14 amino acids. The germline CDR1 and CDR2 sequences are SNHLY and FYNNEI. J lost 4 bases, V lost 5 bases, and 6 bases had no gene match.

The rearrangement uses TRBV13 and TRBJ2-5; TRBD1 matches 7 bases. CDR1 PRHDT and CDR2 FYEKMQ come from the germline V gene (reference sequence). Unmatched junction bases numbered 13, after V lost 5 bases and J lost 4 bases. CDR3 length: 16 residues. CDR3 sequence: CASSRRTGGGGETQYF. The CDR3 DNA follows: TGTGCCAGCAGCCGAAGGACAGGTGGAGGAGGAGAGACCCAGTACTTC.

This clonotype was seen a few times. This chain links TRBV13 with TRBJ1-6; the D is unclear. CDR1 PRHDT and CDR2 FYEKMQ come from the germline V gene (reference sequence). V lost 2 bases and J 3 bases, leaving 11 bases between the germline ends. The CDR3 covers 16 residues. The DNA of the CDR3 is TGTGCCAGCAGCTTAAGGAGAGGCAGCTATAATTCACCCCTCCACTTT. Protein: CASSLRRGSYNSPLHF.

The CDR3 is CASSQMGLAATYEQYF. CDR3 DNA: TGTGCCAGCAGCCAAATGGGACTAGCCGCAACCTACGAGCAGTACTTC. The rearrangement links TRBV4-2 to TRBJ2-7, with 9 bases lining up with TRBD2. Germline-derived CDR1 and CDR2 are LGHNA and YNFKEQ. The CDR3 spans 16 residues. V shed 2 bases and J 2 bases; nucleotides not matched to a gene: 7.

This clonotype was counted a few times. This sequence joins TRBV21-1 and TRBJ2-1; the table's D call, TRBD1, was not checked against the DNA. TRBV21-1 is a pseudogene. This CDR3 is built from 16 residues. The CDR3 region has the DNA TGTGCCAGCAGCAACGGGGGACAGGGGTTCGACAATGAGCAGTTCTTC. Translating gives CASSNGGQGFDNEQFF.